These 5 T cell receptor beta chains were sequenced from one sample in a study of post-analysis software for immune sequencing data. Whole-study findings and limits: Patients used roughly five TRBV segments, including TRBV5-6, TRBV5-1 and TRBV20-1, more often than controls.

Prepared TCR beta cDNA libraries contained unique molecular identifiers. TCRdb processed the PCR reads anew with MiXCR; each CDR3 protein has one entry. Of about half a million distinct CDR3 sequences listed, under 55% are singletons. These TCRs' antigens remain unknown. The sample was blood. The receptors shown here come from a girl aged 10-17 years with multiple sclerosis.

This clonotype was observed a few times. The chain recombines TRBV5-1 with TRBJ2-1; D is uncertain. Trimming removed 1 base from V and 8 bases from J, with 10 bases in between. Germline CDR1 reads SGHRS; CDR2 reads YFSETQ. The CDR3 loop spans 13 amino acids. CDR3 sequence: CASSLLSKHEQFF. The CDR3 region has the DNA TGCGCCAGCAGCTTGCTATCGAAGCATGAGCAGTTCTTC.

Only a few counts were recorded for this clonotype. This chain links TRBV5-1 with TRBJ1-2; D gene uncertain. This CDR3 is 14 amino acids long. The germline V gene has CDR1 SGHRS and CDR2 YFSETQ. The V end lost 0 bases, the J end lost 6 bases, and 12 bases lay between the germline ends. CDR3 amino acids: CASSLDFGDDGYTF. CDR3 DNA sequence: TGCGCCAGCAGCTTGGACTTCGGTGACGATGGCTACACCTTC. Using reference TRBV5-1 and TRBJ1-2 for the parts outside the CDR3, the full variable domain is KAGVTQTPRYLIKTRGQQVTLSCSPISGHRSVSWYQQTPGQGLQFLFEYFSETQRNKGNFPGRFSGRQFSNSRSEMNVSTLELGDSALYLCASSLDFGDDGYTFGSGTRLTVV.

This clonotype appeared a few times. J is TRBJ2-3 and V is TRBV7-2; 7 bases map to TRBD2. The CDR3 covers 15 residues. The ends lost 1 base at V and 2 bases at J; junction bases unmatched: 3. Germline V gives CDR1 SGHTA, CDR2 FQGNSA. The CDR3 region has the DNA TGTGCCAGCAGCTTAGTACTAGCGTACACAGATACGCAGTATTTT. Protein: CASSLVLAYTDTQYF.

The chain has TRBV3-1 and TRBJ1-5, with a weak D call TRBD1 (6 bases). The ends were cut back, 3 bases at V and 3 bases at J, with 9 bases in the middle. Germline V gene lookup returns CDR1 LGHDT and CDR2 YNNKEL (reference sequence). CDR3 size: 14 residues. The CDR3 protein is CASSQDSTNQPQHF. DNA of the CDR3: TGTGCCAGCAGCCAGGACAGCACCAATCAGCCCCAGCATTTT.

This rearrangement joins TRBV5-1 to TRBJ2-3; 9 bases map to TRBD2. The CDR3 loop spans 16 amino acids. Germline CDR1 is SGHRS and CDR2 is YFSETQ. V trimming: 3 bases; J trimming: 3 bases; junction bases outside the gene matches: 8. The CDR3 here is CASSWGTSWRTDTQYF. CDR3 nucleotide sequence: TGCGCCAGCAGCTGGGGGACTAGCTGGAGGACAGATACGCAGTATTTT.